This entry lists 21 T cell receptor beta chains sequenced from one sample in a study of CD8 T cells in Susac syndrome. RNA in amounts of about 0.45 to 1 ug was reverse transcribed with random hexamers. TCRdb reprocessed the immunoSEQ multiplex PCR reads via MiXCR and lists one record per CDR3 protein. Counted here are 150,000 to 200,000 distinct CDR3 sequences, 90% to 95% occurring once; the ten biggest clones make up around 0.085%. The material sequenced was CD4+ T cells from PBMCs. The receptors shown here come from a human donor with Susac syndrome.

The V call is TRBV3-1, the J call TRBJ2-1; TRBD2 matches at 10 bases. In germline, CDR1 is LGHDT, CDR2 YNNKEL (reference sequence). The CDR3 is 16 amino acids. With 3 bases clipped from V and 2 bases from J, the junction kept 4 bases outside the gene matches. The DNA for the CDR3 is TGTGCCAGCAGCCAGGGAAGCGGGAGGGCCTACAATGAGCAGTTCTTC. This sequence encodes CASSQGSGRAYNEQFF.

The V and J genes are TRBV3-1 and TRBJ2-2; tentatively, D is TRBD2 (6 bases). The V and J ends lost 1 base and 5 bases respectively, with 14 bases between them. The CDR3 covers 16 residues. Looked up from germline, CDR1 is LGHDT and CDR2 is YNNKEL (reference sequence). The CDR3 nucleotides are TGTGCCAGCAGCCAAGTTTATCCAGGGAGGACCGGGGAGCTGTTTTTT. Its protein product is CASSQVYPGRTGELFF.

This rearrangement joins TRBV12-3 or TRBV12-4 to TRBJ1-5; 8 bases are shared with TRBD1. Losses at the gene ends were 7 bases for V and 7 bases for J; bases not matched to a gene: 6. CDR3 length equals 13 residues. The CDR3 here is CASTRTGRQPQHF. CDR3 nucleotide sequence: TGTGCCAGCACCCGGACAGGGAGGCAGCCCCAGCATTTT.

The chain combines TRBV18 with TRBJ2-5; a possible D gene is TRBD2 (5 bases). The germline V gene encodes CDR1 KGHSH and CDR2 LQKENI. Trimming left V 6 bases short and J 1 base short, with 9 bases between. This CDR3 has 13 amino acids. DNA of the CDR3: TGTGCCAGCTCTGCCGGACTCCAAGAGACCCAGTACTTC. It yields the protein CASSAGLQETQYF. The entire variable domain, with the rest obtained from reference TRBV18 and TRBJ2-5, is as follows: NAGVMQNPRHLVRRRGQEARLRCSPMKGHSHVYWYRQLPEEGLKFMVYLQKENIIDESGMPKERFSAEFPKEGPSILRIQQVVRGDSAAYFCASSAGLQETQYFGPGTRLLVL.

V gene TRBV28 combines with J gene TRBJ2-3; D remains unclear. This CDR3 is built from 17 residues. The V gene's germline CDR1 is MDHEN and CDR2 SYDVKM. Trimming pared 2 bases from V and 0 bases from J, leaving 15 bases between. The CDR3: CASSLAAGKSSTDTQYF. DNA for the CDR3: TGTGCCAGCAGTTTAGCCGCTGGCAAGTCTAGCACAGATACGCAGTATTTT.

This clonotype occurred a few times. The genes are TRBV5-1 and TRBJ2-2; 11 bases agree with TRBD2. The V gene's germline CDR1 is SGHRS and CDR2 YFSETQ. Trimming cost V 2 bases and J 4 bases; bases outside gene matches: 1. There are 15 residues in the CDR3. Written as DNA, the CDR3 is TGCGCCAGCAGCTTAGGGACTAGCGGCACCGGGGAGCTGTTTTTT. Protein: CASSLGTSGTGELFF.

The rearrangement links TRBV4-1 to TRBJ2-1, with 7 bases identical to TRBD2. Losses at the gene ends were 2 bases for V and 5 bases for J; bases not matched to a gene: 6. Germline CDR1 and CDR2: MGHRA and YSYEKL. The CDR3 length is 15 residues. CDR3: CASSQWGRANNEQFF. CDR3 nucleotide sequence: TGCGCCAGCAGCCAATGGGGGAGGGCCAACAATGAGCAGTTCTTC.

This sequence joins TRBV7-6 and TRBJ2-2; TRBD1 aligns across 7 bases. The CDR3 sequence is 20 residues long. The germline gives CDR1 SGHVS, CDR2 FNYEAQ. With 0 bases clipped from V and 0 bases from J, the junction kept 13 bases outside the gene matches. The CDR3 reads CASSLAVTGARSPNTGELFF. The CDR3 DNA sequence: TGTGCCAGCAGCTTAGCCGTTACAGGGGCTCGCTCCCCGAACACCGGGGAGCTGTTTTTT.

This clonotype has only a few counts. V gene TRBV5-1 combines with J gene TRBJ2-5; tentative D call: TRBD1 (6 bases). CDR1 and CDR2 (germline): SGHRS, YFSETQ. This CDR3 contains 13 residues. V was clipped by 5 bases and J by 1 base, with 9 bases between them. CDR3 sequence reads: CASRTGLQETQYF. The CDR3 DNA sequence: TGCGCCAGCAGGACAGGTCTCCAAGAGACCCAGTACTTC. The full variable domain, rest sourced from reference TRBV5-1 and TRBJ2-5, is KAGVTQTPRYLIKTRGQQVTLSCSPISGHRSVSWYQQTPGQGLQFLFEYFSETQRNKGNFPGRFSGRQFSNSRSEMNVSTLELGDSALYLCASRTGLQETQYFGPGTRLLVL.

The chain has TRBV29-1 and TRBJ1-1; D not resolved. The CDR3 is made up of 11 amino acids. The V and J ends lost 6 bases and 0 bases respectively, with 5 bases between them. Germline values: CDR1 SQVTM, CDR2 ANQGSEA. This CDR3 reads CSVQLNTEAFF. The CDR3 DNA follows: TGCAGCGTACAGTTGAACACTGAAGCTTTCTTT. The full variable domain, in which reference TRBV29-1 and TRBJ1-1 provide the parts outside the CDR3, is SAVISQKPSRDICQRGTSLTIQCQVDSQVTMMFWYRQQPGQSLTLIATANQGSEATYESGFVIDKFPISRPNLTFSTLTVSNMSPEDSSIYLCSVQLNTEAFFGQGTRLTVV.

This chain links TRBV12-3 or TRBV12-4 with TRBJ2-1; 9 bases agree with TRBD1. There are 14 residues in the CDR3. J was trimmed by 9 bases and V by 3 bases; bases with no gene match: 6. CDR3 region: CASSFDRGNSEQFF. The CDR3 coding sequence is TGTGCCAGCAGTTTCGACAGGGGGAATAGTGAGCAGTTCTTC.

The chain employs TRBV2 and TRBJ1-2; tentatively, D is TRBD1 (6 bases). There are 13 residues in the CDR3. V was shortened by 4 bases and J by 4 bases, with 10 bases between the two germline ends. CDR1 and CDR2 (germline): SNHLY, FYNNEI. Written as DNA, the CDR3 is TGTGCCAGCAGTGGTGTCAGGGGCTATGGCTACACCTTC. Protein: CASSGVRGYGYTF.

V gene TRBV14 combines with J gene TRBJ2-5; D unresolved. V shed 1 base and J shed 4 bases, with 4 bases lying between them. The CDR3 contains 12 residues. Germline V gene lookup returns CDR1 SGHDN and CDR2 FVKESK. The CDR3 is CASSQVGETQYF. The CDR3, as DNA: TGTGCCAGCAGCCAAGTTGGAGAGACCCAGTACTTC.

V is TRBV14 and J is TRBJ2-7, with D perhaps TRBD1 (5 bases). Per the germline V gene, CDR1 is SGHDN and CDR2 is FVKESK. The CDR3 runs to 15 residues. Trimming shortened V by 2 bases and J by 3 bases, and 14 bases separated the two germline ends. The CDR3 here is CASSQRSQGNYEQYF. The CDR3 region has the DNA TGTGCCAGCAGCCAACGATCTCAGGGAAACTACGAGCAGTACTTC.

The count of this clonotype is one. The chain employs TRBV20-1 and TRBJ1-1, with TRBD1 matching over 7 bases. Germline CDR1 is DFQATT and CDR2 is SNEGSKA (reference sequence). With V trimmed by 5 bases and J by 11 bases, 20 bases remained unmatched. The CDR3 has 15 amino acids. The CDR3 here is CSALKVGGQIFEAFF. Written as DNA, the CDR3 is TGCAGTGCTCTTAAAGTGGGGGGACAGATATTCGAGGCTTTCTTT.

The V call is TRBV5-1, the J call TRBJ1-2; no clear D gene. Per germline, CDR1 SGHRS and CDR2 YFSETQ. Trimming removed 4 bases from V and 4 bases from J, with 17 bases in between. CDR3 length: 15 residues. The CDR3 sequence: CASSKEAAVAYGYTF. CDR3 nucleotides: TGCGCCAGCAGCAAAGAGGCAGCGGTTGCCTATGGCTACACCTTC.

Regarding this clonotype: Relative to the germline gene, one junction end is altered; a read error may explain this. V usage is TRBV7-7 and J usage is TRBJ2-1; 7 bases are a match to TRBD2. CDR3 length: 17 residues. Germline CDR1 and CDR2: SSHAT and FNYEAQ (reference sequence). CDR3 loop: CASSLGLSASGENEQFF. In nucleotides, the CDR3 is TGTGCTAGCAGCTTAGGGTTGTCGGCTAGCGGAGAGAATGAGCAGTTCTTC.

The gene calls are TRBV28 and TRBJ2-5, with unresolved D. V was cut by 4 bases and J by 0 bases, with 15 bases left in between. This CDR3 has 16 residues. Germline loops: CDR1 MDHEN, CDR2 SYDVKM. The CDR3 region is CASSSPSNRYQETQYF. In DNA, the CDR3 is TGTGCCAGCAGTTCTCCCAGTAACCGTTACCAAGAGACCCAGTACTTC.

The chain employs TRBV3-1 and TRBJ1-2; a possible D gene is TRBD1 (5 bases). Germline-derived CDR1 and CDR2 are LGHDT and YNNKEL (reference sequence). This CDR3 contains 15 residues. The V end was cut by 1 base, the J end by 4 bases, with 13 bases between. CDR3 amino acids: CASSQARQGLYGYTF. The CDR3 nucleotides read TGTGCCAGCAGCCAAGCACGGCAGGGCCTCTATGGCTACACCTTC.

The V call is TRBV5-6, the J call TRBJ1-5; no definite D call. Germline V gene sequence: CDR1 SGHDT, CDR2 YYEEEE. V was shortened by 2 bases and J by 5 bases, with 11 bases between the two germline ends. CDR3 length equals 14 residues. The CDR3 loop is CASSLYRVDQPQHF. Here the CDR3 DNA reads TGTGCCAGCAGCTTATATCGGGTGGATCAGCCCCAGCATTTT.

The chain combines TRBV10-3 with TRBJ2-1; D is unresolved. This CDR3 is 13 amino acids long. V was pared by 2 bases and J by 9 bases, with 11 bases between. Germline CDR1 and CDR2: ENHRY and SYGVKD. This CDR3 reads CAISENTPREQFF. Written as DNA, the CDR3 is TGTGCCATCAGTGAGAATACTCCCCGTGAGCAGTTCTTC.